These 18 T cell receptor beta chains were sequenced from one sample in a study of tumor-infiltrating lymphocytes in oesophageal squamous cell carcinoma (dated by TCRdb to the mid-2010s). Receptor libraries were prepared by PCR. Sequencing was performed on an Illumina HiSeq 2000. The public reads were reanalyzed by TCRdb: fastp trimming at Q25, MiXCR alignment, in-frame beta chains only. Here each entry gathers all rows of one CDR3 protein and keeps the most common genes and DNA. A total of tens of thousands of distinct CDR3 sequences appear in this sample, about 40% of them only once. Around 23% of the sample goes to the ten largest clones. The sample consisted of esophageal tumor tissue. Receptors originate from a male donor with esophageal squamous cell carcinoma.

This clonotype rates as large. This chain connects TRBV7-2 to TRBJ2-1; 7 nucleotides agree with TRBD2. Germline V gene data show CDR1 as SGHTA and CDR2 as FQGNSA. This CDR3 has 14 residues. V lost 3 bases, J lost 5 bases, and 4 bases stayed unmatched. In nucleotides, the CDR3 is TGTGCCAGCAGCTTCTCGGGGGGAAACAATGAGCAGTTCTTC. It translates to CASSFSGGNNEQFF. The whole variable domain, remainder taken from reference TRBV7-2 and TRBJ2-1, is GAGVSQSPSNKVTEKGKDVELRCDPISGHTALYWYRQSLGQGLEFLIYFQGNSAPDKSGLPSDRFSAERTGGSVSTLTIQRTQQEDSAVYLCASSFSGGNNEQFFGPGTRLTVL.

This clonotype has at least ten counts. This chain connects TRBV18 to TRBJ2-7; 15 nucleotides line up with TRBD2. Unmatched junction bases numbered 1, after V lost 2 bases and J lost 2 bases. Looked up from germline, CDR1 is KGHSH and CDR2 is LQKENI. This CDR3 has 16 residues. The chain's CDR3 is CASSPGLAGGAYEQYF. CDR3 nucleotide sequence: TGTGCCAGCTCACCAGGACTAGCGGGGGGGGCCTACGAGCAGTACTTC.

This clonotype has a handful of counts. CDR3 in amino acids: CASSLVQGGLNIQYF. CDR3 DNA sequence: TGTGCCAGCAGCTTAGTACAGGGAGGTTTAAACATTCAGTACTTC. The V call is TRBV7-2, the J call TRBJ2-4, with D perhaps assigned TRBD1 or TRBD2 (6 bases each). Trimming pared 1 base from V and 6 bases from J, leaving 13 bases between. From germline, CDR1 is SGHTA and CDR2 FQGNSA. The CDR3 is 15 residues long.

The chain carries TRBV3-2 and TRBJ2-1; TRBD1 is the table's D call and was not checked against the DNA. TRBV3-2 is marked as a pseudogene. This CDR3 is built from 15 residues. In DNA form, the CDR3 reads TGTGCCAGCAGACCCAGGGCTCACTCCTACAATGAGCAGTTCTTC. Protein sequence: CASRPRAHSYNEQFF.

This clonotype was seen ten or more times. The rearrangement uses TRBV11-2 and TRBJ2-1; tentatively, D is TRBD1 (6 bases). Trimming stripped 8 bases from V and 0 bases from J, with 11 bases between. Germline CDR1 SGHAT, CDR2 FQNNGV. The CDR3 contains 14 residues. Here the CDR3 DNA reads TGTGCCAGCCGGCAGGGGTCCTCCTACAATGAGCAGTTCTTC. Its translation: CASRQGSSYNEQFF.

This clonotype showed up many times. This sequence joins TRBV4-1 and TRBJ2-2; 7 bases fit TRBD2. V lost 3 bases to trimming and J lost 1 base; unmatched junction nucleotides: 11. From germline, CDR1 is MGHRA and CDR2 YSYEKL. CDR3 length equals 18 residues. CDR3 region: CASSQGRVSSLNTGELFF. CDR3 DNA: TGCGCCAGCAGCCAGGGGAGGGTTTCCTCTTTGAACACCGGGGAGCTGTTTTTT.

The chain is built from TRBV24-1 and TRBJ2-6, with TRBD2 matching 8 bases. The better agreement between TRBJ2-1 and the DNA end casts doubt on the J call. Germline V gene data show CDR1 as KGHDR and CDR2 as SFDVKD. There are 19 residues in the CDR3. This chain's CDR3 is CATSDSGGGSKAGAYEQFF. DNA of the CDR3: TGTGCCACCAGTGATTCCGGGGGAGGGTCGAAAGCGGGAGCATATGAGCAGTTCTTC.

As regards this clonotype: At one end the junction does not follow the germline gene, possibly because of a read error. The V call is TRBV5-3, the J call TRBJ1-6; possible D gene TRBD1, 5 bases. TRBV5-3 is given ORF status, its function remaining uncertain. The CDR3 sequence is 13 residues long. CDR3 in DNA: TGTGCCAGCAGCTTGGAGGGGATCGATGAGCAGTACTTT. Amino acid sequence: CASSLEGIDEQYF.

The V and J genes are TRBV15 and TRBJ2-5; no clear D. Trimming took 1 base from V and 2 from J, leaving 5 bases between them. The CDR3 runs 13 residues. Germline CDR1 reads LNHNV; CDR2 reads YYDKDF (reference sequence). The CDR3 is CATSRVKQETQYF. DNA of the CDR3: TGTGCCACCAGCAGAGTAAAGCAAGAGACCCAGTACTTC.

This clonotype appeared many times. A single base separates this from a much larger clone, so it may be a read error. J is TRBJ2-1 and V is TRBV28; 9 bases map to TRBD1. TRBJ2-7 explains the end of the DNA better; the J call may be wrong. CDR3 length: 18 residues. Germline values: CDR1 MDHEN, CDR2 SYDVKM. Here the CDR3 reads CASSSPGQGRVAYNEQYF. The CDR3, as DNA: TGTGCCAGCAGTTCGCCGGGACAGGGCAGGGTTGCCTACAATGAGCAGTACTTC.

CDR3 nucleotides: TGTGCCAGCAGCTTGAGACGAGATCAGCCCCAGCATTTT. Protein: CASSLRRDQPQHF. The chain links TRBV5-5 to TRBJ1-5; unclear D gene. CDR3 length: 13 residues. V was pared by 1 base and J by 5 bases, with 7 bases between. Germline V gene data show CDR1 as SGHKS and CDR2 as YYEKEE (reference sequence).

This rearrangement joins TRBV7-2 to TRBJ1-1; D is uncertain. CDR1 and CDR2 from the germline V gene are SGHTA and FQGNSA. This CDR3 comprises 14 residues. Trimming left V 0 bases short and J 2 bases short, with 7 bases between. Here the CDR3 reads CASSLAWGNTEAFF. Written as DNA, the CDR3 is TGTGCCAGCAGCTTAGCGTGGGGAAACACTGAAGCTTTCTTT.

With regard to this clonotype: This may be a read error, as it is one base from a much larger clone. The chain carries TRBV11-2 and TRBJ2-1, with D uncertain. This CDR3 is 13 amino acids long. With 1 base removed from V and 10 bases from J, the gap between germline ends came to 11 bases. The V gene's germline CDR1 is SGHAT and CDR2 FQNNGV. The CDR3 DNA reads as TGTGCCAGCAGCTTAGGACACCTCTACGAGCAGTTCTTC. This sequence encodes CASSLGHLYEQFF.

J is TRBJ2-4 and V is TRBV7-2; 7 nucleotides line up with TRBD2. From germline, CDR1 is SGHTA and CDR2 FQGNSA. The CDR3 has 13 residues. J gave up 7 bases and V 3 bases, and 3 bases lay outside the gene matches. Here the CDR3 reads CASSFREGNIQYF. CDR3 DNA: TGTGCCAGCAGCTTTAGGGAGGGGAACATTCAGTACTTC.

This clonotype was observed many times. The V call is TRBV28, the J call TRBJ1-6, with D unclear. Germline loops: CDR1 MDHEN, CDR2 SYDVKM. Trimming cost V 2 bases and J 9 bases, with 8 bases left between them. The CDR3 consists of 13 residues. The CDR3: CASSLEVPSPLHF. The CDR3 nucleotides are TGTGCCAGCAGTTTAGAAGTGCCTTCACCCCTCCACTTT.

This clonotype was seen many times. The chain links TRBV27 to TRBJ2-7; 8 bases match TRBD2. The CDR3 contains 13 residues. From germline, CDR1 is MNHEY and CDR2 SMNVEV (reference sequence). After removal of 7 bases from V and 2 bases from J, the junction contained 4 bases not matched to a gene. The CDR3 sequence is CASKNSGTYEQYF. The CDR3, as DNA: TGTGCCAGCAAGAATAGCGGGACCTACGAGCAGTACTTC.

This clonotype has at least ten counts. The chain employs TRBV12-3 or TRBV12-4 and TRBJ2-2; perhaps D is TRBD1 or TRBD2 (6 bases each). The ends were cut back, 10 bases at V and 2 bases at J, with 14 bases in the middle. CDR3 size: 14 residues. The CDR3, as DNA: TGTGCCACGCGGGACACACCAAACACCGGGGAGCTGTTTTTT. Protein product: CATRDTPNTGELFF.

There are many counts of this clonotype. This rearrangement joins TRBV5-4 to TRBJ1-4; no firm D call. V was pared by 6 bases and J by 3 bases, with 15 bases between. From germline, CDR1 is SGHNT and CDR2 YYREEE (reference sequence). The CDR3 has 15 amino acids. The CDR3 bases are TGTGCCAGCACCCTTAGGTCTGGAGCTAATGAAAAACTGTTTTTT. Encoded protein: CASTLRSGANEKLFF. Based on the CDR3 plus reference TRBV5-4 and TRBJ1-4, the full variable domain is ETGVTQSPTHLIKTRGQQVTLRCSSQSGHNTVSWYQQALGQGPQFIFQYYREEENGRGNFPPRFSGLQFPNYSSELNVNALELDDSALYLCASTLRSGANEKLFFGSGTQLSVL.